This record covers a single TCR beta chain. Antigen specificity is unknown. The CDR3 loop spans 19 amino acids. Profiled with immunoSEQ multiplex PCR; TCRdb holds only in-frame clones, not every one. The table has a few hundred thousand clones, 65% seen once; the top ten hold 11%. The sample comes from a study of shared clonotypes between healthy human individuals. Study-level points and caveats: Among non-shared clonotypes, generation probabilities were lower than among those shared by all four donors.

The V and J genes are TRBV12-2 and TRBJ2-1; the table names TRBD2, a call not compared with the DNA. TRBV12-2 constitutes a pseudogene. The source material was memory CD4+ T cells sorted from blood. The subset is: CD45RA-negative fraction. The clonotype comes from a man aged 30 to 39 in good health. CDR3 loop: CASRSPGAGLAGPNNEQFF. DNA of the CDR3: TGTGCAAGTCGCTCCCCAGGCGCGGGGCTAGCCGGGCCTAACAATGAGCAGTTCTTC.